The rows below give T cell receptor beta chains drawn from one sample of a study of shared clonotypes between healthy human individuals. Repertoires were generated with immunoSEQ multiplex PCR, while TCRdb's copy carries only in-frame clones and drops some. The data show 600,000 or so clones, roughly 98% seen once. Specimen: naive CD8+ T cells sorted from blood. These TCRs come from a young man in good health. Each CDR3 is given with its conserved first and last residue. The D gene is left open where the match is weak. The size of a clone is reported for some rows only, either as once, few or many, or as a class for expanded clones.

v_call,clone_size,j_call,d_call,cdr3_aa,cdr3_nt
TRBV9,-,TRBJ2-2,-,CASSVVSTGELFF,TGTGCCAGCAGCGTAGTGAGCACCGGGGAGCTGTTTTTT
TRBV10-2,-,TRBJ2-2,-,CASSESGELFF,TGCGCCAGCAGTGAGTCCGGGGAGCTGTTTTTT
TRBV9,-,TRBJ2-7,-,CASSQGSPSSYEQYF,TGTGCCAGCAGCCAAGGGAGTCCGAGCTCCTACGAGCAGTACTTC
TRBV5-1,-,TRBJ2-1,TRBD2,CASRGLGYNEQFF,TGCGCCAGCAGAGGACTAGGCTACAATGAGCAGTTCTTC
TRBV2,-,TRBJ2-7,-,CASTPGRPIHEQYF,TGTGCCAGCACTCCCGGGAGACCGATACACGAGCAGTACTTC
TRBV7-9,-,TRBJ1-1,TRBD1,CAYQGAFTEAFF,TGTGCCTACCAGGGGGCGTTCACTGAAGCTTTCTTT
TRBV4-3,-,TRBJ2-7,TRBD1,CASSLRTGEFYEQYF,TGCGCCAGCAGCCTACGGACAGGGGAGTTCTACGAGCAGTACTTC
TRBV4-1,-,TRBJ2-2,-,CASSILLTGPTGELFF,TGCGCCAGCAGCATCCTACTGACAGGTCCGACCGGGGAGCTGTTTTTT
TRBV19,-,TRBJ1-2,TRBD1,CASSVAGTGDGYTF,TGTGCCAGTAGTGTAGCCGGGACAGGGGATGGCTACACCTTC
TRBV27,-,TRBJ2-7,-,CASSLLSSYEQYF,TGTGCCAGCAGTCTCCTGAGCTCCTACGAGCAGTACTTC
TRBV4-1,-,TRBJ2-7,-,CASSQEIGIYEQYF,TGCGCCAGCAGCCAAGAGATAGGGATCTACGAGCAGTACTTC
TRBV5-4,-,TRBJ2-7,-,CASSLVGSGLLSSYEQYF,TGTGCCAGCAGCTTGGTCGGGTCGGGACTGTTAAGCTCCTACGAGCAGTACTTC
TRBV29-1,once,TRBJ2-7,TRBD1,CSVELGQGIGAYEQYF,TGCAGCGTTGAATTGGGACAGGGGATTGGGGCCTACGAGCAGTACTTC
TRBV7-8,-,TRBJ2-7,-,CASSLTSSEQYF,TGTGCCAGCAGCTTGACTAGTTCCGAGCAGTACTTC
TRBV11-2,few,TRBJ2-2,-,CASSLEGWAPGELFF,TGTGCCAGCAGCTTAGAAGGTTGGGCGCCCGGGGAGCTGTTTTTT
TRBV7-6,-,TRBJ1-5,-,CASSQSGNQPQHF,TGTGCCAGCAGCCAATCCGGGAATCAGCCCCAGCATTTT
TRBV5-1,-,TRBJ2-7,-,CASSLDVAAYEQYF,TGCGCCAGCAGCTTGGATGTGGCGGCCTACGAGCAGTACTTC
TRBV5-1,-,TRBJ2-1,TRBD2,CASSFGTSGKEQFF,TGCGCCAGCAGCTTCGGGACTAGCGGGAAAGAGCAGTTCTTC
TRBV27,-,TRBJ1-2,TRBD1,CASRAGGVFGYTF,TGTGCCAGCAGGGCAGGGGGCGTATTTGGCTACACCTTC
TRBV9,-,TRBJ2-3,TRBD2,CASSGTSGRNTDTQYF,TGTGCCAGCAGCGGGACTAGCGGGAGGAACACAGATACGCAGTATTTT
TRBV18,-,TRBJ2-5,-,CASSPPDSQETQYF,TGTGCCAGCTCACCCCCGGACAGCCAAGAGACCCAGTACTTC
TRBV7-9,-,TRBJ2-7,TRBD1,CASSVTGVGTYEQYF,TGTGCCAGCAGCGTGACAGGGGTCGGAACCTACGAGCAGTACTTC
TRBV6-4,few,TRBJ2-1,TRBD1,CASSEEDRNEQFF,TGTGCCAGCAGTGAAGAGGACAGGAATGAGCAGTTCTTC
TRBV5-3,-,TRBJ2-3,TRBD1,CARGGQDPIPVTDTQYF,TGTGCCAGGGGGGGACAGGACCCCATCCCCGTTACAGATACGCAGTATTTT
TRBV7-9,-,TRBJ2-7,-,CASRPGTGYEQYF,TGTGCCAGCAGGCCCGGGACGGGTTACGAGCAGTACTTC
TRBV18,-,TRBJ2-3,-,CASSPAGAVTDTQYF,TGTGCCAGCTCACCAGCAGGGGCCGTTACAGATACGCAGTATTTT